A selection of T cell receptor beta chains follows, all from one sample in a study of blood T cell repertoires in COVID-19. The assay was immunoSEQ multiplex PCR, and TCRdb's table has in-frame clones only and misses some. The sample carries roughly 97,000 clones, more than 85% recorded once. The material sequenced was peripheral blood. The source is a human donor in a cohort sampled during active COVID-19. CDR3s include the opening cysteine and the closing phenylalanine or tryptophan. A D gene is named only where the DNA matches it firmly. Clone size is shown for a subset of rows, as once, few, many or a class of expanded clone.

.	TRBJ1-2	.	13	TRBV12-3/TRBV12-4	CASSPGAVYGYTF	TGTGCCAGCAGTCCAGGGGCAGTATATGGCTACACCTTC
.	TRBJ1-4	.	13	TRBV5-4	CASSYGVNEKLFF	TGTGCCAGCAGCTACGGGGTAAATGAAAAACTGTTTTTT
once	TRBJ2-2	TRBD1	15	TRBV6-5	CASSYSRQGSGELFF	TGTGCCAGCAGTTACTCGAGACAGGGCTCCGGGGAGCTGTTTTTT
.	TRBJ1-2	TRBD1	13	TRBV7-9	CASSLTGGYGYTF	TGTGCCAGCAGCTTAACAGGGGGCTATGGCTACACCTTC
.	TRBJ1-5	TRBD1	15	TRBV7-9	CASSSYGTGDQPQHF	TGTGCCAGCAGCTCATACGGGACAGGTGATCAGCCCCAGCATTTT
.	TRBJ2-7	.	15	TRBV30	CAWKPFGQSHYEQYF	TGTGCCTGGAAACCCTTCGGACAGAGCCACTACGAGCAGTACTTC
few	TRBJ2-6	.	14	TRBV7-9	CAITGESGANVLTF	TGTGCCATAACGGGGGAGTCTGGGGCCAACGTCCTGACTTTC
.	TRBJ2-2	.	14	TRBV18	CASLGRGSTGELFF	TGTGCCAGCCTAGGCCGAGGATCCACCGGGGAGCTGTTTTTT
.	TRBJ2-5	TRBD2	15	TRBV27	CASSSPQRGEETQYF	TGTGCCAGCAGTTCACCCCAGCGGGGGGAAGAGACCCAGTACTTC
.	TRBJ2-3	.	17	TRBV11-3	CASSLDPDRDLSDTQYF	TGTGCCAGCAGCTTAGATCCCGACCGGGATTTATCAGATACGCAGTATTTT
.	TRBJ2-5	.	16	TRBV6-1	CASSDVGHPSQETQYF	TGTGCCAGCAGTGATGTGGGGCATCCGAGCCAAGAGACCCAGTACTTC
.	TRBJ2-2	.	13	TRBV12-3/TRBV12-4	CASSAGGLGELFF	TGTGCCAGCAGTGCCGGGGGGCTCGGGGAGCTGTTTTTT
.	TRBJ1-1	.	14	TRBV5-1	CASSLLAVNTEAFF	TGCGCCAGCAGCCTTTTAGCAGTCAACACTGAAGCTTTCTTT
.	TRBJ2-3	.	13	TRBV28	CASSLTATDTQYF	TGTGCCAGCAGTCTGACAGCTACAGATACGCAGTATTTT
.	TRBJ2-7	.	16	TRBV11-2	CASSLYPELSSYEQYF	TGTGCCAGCAGCTTATACCCTGAGTTGAGCTCCTACGAGCAGTACTTC
.	TRBJ2-3	TRBD2	20	TRBV4-3	CASSQDGGLAGGSSTDTQYF	TGCGCCAGCAGCCAAGATGGGGGACTAGCGGGAGGGTCTAGCACAGATACGCAGTATTTT
.	TRBJ1-1	TRBD1	15	TRBV9	CASSGYRGENTEAFF	TGTGCCAGCAGCGGATACAGGGGAGAGAACACTGAAGCTTTCTTT
.	TRBJ2-3	.	15	TRBV9	CASSQTTGGTDTQYF	TGTGCCAGCAGCCAAACTACGGGGGGCACAGATACGCAGTATTTT
.	TRBJ2-2	TRBD2	16	TRBV24-1	CATSDQAGGPPGELFF	TGTGCCACCAGTGATCAAGCGGGAGGGCCCCCCGGGGAGCTGTTTTTT
.	TRBJ1-5	TRBD1	12	TRBV6-4	CARGTDNQPQHF	TGTGCCCGAGGGACAGATAATCAGCCCCAGCATTTT
.	TRBJ1-1	.	13	TRBV19	CASSDSAGTKAFF	TGTGCCAGTTCAGACTCCGCGGGTACGAAAGCTTTCTTT
.	TRBJ2-1	TRBD1	14	TRBV28	CASSLAHTGDEQFF	TGTGCCAGCAGTTTAGCTCACACAGGGGATGAGCAGTTCTTC
.	TRBJ2-2	TRBD2	19	TRBV7-9	CASSLVLRTSGTNTGELFF	TGTGCCAGCAGCTTAGTCCTCAGGACTAGCGGTACGAACACCGGGGAGCTGTTTTTT
.	TRBJ2-5	TRBD2	13	TRBV28	CASWGEGRETQYF	TGTGCCAGCTGGGGGGAGGGCCGGGAGACCCAGTACTTC
.	TRBJ1-2	.	14	TRBV21-1	CASSKKGANYGYTF	TGTGCCAGCAGCAAGAAGGGGGCAAACTATGGCTACACCTTC
.	TRBJ2-1	TRBD2	15	TRBV7-2	CASSLFSGSDNEQFF	TGTGCCAGCAGCCTTTTTAGCGGGAGTGACAATGAGCAGTTCTTC
.	TRBJ2-2	.	15	TRBV5-1	CASSLVQGNTGELFF	TGCGCCAGCAGCTTGGTGCAGGGTAACACCGGGGAGCTGTTTTTT
.	TRBJ1-4	.	15	TRBV25-1	CASSEGVQSNEKLFF	TGTGCCAGCAGTGAAGGTGTACAGTCTAATGAAAAACTGTTTTTT
few	TRBJ1-5	TRBD1	16	TRBV28	CASSPGPGTGDQPQHF	TGTGCCAGCAGCCCCGGACCCGGGACAGGAGATCAGCCCCAGCATTTT
.	TRBJ1-5	.	14	TRBV28	CASSYRGDRQPQHF	TGTGCCAGCAGTTACCGGGGGGATCGGCAGCCCCAGCATTTT
.	TRBJ2-1	.	14	TRBV29-1	CSVEGSGPYNEQFF	TGCAGCGTTGAAGGTAGCGGACCCTACAATGAGCAGTTCTTC
.	TRBJ1-5	TRBD1	14	TRBV6-6	CASWTGDSNQPQHF	TGTGCCAGCTGGACAGGGGATAGCAATCAGCCCCAGCATTTT
.	TRBJ2-7	.	13	TRBV30	CAWSMGQSYEQYF	TGTGCCTGGAGTATGGGGCAGTCCTACGAGCAGTACTTC
.	TRBJ2-1	TRBD2	16	TRBV15	CATSKYSGRDYNEQFF	TGTGCCACCAGCAAATATAGCGGGAGGGACTACAATGAGCAGTTCTTC
once	TRBJ1-3	.	15	TRBV2	CASSEGVGSGNTIYF	TGTGCCAGCAGTGAGGGAGTGGGCTCTGGAAACACCATATATTTT
.	TRBJ2-1	TRBD2	15	TRBV7-9	CASSLVRGGFVEQFF	TGTGCCAGCAGCTTAGTTCGCGGGGGTTTTGTTGAGCAGTTCTTC
.	TRBJ1-1	.	14	TRBV19	CASSPSSGGSEAFF	TGTGCCAGTAGTCCGTCAAGTGGGGGGTCCGAAGCTTTCTTT